The clone carrying this TCR beta chain was seen a handful of times. Its matching antigen is unknown. The data were obtained in a study of beta chain features in type 1 diabetes. Every single donor gave one heparinised blood draw, and these averaged around 120 mL. Study findings and constraints: Any HLA type influence on TCRB rearrangement was left unresolved here. Among patients, naive, central memory and Treg TCRB repertoires appeared more similar than among healthy donors.

The investigators reverse transcribed all of the isolated RNA, so they sequenced expressed TCRB transcripts. Assay used: immunoSEQ multiplex PCR; TCRdb lists only in-frame clones, some missing. In the table there are more than 300,000 clones, more than 12% of which are singletons. CDR1 SGHRS and CDR2 YFSETQ come from the germline V gene. This CDR3 comprises 15 residues. Trimming removed 0 bases from V and 4 bases from J, with 11 bases in between. This sequence joins TRBV5-1 and TRBJ2-1; TRBD2 is a possible D gene (6 bases). The sequence was obtained from a woman younger than 35 in good health. The specimen was naive CD4+ T cells from blood. The CDR3 DNA follows: TGCGCCAGCAGCTTGGGGCTAGCGAGTTACAATGAGCAGTTCTTC. Amino acids: CASSLGLASYNEQFF. The whole variable domain, remainder taken from reference TRBV5-1 and TRBJ2-1, is KAGVTQTPRYLIKTRGQQVTLSCSPISGHRSVSWYQQTPGQGLQFLFEYFSETQRNKGNFPGRFSGRQFSNSRSEMNVSTLELGDSALYLCASSLGLASYNEQFFGPGTRLTVL.